This paragraph covers one TCR beta chain sequence. Only in-frame clones appear in the TCRdb table, and some are missing; sequencing was by immunoSEQ multiplex PCR. Of about 470,000 clones in the sample, roughly 83% are singletons; the top ten hold roughly 13%. This sample stems from a study of shared clonotypes between healthy human individuals. The sample was PBMCs. The receptor was isolated from a woman aged 40 to 50 in good health. Some clones in this sample may be carry-over from other donors' samples.

CDR3 in amino acids: CASSIRLATDTQYF. Here the CDR3 DNA reads TGTGCCAGTAGTATTCGACTAGCCACAGATACGCAGTATTTT. V gene TRBV19 combines with J gene TRBJ2-3, with TRBD2 matching over 7 bases. Trimming took 3 bases from V and 2 from J; bases not matched to a gene: 2. There are 14 residues in the CDR3. Germline V CDR1 and CDR2: LNHDA, SQIVND (reference sequence).